This record looks at one TCR beta chain sequence and its context. The germline V gene has CDR1 SGDLS and CDR2 YYNGEE. This CDR3 contains 12 residues. V lost 8 bases and J 0 bases, leaving 8 bases between the germline ends. This entry is derived from a study of blood T cell repertoires in COVID-19. As for the study in general: From T cells, B-cell-depleted T cells, or PBMCs came the material, which was cDNA or gDNA.

Libraries were prepared by immunoSEQ multiplex PCR; TCRdb keeps only in-frame clonotypes and omits some of them. The sample shows 97,000 or so clones, 90% of them seen only once. Sequencing input: peripheral blood. The gene calls are TRBV9 and TRBJ2-5; D is ambiguous. The TCR originated in a man over 45 with acute or convalescent COVID-19. CDR3 in DNA: TGTGCCAGATTGGAGTACCAAGAGACCCAGTACTTC. Protein sequence: CARLEYQETQYF.